This T cell receptor beta chain was obtained from a study of molecular identifiers for immune sequencing clone quantification. Whole-study findings and limits: For effector cells, clones above 20 RNA copies held over 99% of molecules; for naive cells, under 1%. Detectable among some 950,000 naive cells, according to reports, was Jurkat TCR RNA spiked in from one cell.

Sorting selected naive CD8 T cells with a CD8+CD4-CCR7+CD45RA+ phenotype. This clonotype was detected ten times or more. Its target is unknown. The authors built bulk TCR libraries by previously described methods with listed TCR primers. TCRdb re-called the PCR reads with MiXCR, one entry per CDR3 protein. The table has about 320,000 distinct CDR3 sequences, roughly a quarter seen once. This TCR was sampled from a human donor in good health. Some libraries in this study had Jurkat cell RNA spiked in. Sequencing input: naive CD8+ T cells from blood, with Jurkat cell RNA spiked in. Sample subset: FACS-sorted CD8+CD4-CCR7+CD45RA+ naive T cells.

This CDR3 is CASSTPNTGELFF. The DNA of the CDR3 is TGTGCCAGCAGTACCCCGAACACCGGGGAGCTGTTTTTT. The V call is TRBV12-3 or TRBV12-4, the J call TRBJ2-2; unclear D gene. The CDR3 totals 13 residues. V shed 5 bases and J shed 0 bases, with 4 bases lying between them.